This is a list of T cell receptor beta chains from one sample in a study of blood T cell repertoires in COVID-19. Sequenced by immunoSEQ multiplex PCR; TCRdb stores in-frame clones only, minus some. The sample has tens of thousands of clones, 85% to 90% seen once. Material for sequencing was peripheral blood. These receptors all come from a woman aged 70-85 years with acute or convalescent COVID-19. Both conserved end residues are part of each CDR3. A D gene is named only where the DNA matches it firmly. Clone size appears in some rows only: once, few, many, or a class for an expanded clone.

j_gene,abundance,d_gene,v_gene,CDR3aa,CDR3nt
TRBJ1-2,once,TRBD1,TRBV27,CASSLSLDRGPYYGYTF,TGTGCCAGCAGTTTAAGTCTGGACAGGGGGCCCTACTATGGCTACACCTTC
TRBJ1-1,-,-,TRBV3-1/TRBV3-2,CASSQAGAEAFF,TGTGCCAGCAGCCAAGCCGGGGCTGAAGCTTTCTTT
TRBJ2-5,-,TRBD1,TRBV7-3,CASSPTGEVGETQYF,TGTGCCAGCAGCCCGACAGGGGAGGTGGGAGAGACCCAGTACTTC
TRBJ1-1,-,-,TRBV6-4,CASRLQATNTEAFF,TGTGCCAGCAGATTACAGGCGACTAACACTGAAGCTTTCTTT
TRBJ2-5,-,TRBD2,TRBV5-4,CASSSTSDQETQYF,TGTGCCAGCAGCTCCACTAGCGACCAAGAGACCCAGTACTTC
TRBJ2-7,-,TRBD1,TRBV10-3,CAIRSGGLLSEQYF,TGTGCCATCAGGTCAGGGGGCCTATTGTCGGAGCAGTACTTC
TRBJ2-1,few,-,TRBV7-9,CASSLPAGQGNEQFF,TGTGCCAGCAGCTTACCAGCGGGCCAGGGCAATGAGCAGTTCTTC
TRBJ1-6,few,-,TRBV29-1,CSAITGTTGNSPLHF,TGCAGCGCGATCACAGGGACAACTGGTAATTCACCCCTCCACTTT
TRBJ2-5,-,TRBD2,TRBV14,CASSQGVRLAGQETQYF,TGTGCCAGCAGCCAAGGGGTCCGTCTAGCGGGGCAAGAGACCCAGTACTTC
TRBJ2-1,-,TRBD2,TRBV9,CASTAGGAFVSYNEQFF,TGTGCCAGCACTGCGGGAGGGGCCTTCGTTTCCTACAATGAGCAGTTCTTC
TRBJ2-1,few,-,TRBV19,CATNFQGGGAEQFF,TGTGCCACCAACTTCCAGGGCGGCGGGGCCGAGCAGTTCTTC
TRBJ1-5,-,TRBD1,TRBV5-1,CASSPGTGFNQPQHF,TGCGCCAGCAGCCCCGGGACAGGGTTTAATCAGCCCCAGCATTTT
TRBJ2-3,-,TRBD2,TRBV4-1,CASSQDKSGLAVTNTQYF,TGCGCCAGCAGCCAAGATAAATCCGGACTAGCGGTGACCAATACGCAGTATTTT
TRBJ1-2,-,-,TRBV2,CASSPSGGGYGYTF,TGTGCCAGCAGTCCGTCGGGGGGCGGCTATGGCTACACCTTC
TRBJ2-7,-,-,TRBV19,CASTQGTASFEQYF,TGTGCCAGTACTCAGGGGACCGCCTCGTTCGAGCAGTACTTC
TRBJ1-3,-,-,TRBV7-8,CASSTARGGDGNTIYF,TGTGCCAGCAGTACCGCAAGGGGAGGAGATGGAAACACCATATATTTT